The 30 T cell receptor beta chains below come from one sample, sequenced in a study of T cells in Graves' hyperthyroidism and ophthalmopathy. What was amplified from RNA transcripts were TCR beta CDR3 regions. TCR CDR3 underwent first-round RT-PCR with the HTBI primer set. In TCRdb, the multiplex PCR reads were re-called with MiXCR into one record per CDR3 protein. Of a few hundred thousand distinct CDR3 sequences listed, over 10% were seen once; the top ten hold over 8.5%. Sequenced material: blood. The receptor set was obtained from a woman younger than 35 with Graves' hyperthyroidism.

At least ten counts were recorded for this clonotype. The chain is built from TRBV20-1 and TRBJ1-2; weak D call: TRBD1 (5 bases). This CDR3 is 14 amino acids long. V lost 6 bases to trimming and J lost 4 bases, with 18 bases between them. Germline V CDR1 and CDR2: DFQATT, SNEGSKA (reference sequence). The CDR3 nucleotides read TGCAGTGCGCCTCGGAGCAGGGAGGGCTATGGCTACACCTTC. Residues: CSAPRSREGYGYTF.

This clonotype was detected only a few times. Being one base from a much bigger clone, this may be a read error. This chain links TRBV18 with TRBJ1-3, with 8 positions matching TRBD1. Germline CDR1 reads KGHSH; CDR2 reads LQKENI. This CDR3 contains 15 residues. The CDR3 sequence: CTSSSTGASGNTIYF. As DNA, the CDR3 is TGTACCAGCTCATCGACAGGGGCCTCTGGAAACACCATATATTTT.

This clonotype was recorded many times. The CDR3 loop is CASSEVANEQFF. CDR3 nucleotides: TGTGCCAGCAGTGAGGTGGCGAATGAGCAGTTCTTC. This sequence joins TRBV2 and TRBJ2-1; D gene unclear. The V end was cut by 3 bases, the J end by 7 bases, with 7 bases between. The CDR3 spans 12 residues. Germline CDR1 reads SNHLY; CDR2 reads FYNNEI. Filled out from reference TRBV2 and TRBJ2-1, the complete variable domain reads EPEVTQTPSHQVTQMGQEVILRCVPISNHLYFYWYRQILGQKVEFLVSFYNNEISEKSEIFDDQFSVERPDGSNFTLKIRSTKLEDSAMYFCASSEVANEQFFGPGTRLTVL.

Only one count was recorded for this clonotype. This chain connects TRBV3-1 to TRBJ1-1, with D possibly being TRBD1 (5 bases). V gave up 2 bases and J gave up 3 bases, with 10 bases separating them. Germline V CDR1 and CDR2: LGHDT, YNNKEL (reference sequence). The length of the CDR3 is 14 residues. The CDR3 loop is CASSQFLGDTEAFF. CDR3 DNA: TGTGCCAGCAGCCAATTTTTGGGGGACACTGAAGCTTTCTTT.

This clonotype was seen ten or more times. The V gene is TRBV7-9, the J gene TRBJ2-3; 11 bases map to TRBD1. Trimming at V came to 8 bases and at J to 5 bases, leaving 6 bases not matched to a gene. Germline loops: CDR1 SEHNR, CDR2 FQNEAQ (reference sequence). CDR3 length: 14 residues. This chain's CDR3 is CASGDRGERDTQYF. CDR3 DNA sequence: TGTGCCAGCGGGGACAGGGGGGAGCGAGATACGCAGTATTTT.

V gene TRBV6-1 combines with J gene TRBJ1-6; a possible D gene is TRBD1 (5 bases). With 10 bases removed from V and 0 bases from J, the gap between germline ends came to 16 bases. From germline, CDR1 is MNHNS and CDR2 SASEGT. The CDR3 is 16 residues long. Written as DNA, the CDR3 is TGTGCCACCCCTCGGGGGTCCCACTCCTATAATTCACCCCTCCACTTT. This codes for CATPRGSHSYNSPLHF.

This clonotype was seen many times. The chain links TRBV15 to TRBJ1-1; D gene unclear. The CDR3 totals 14 residues. V lost 0 bases and J lost 6, with 11 bases in between. Germline CDR1 LNHNV, CDR2 YYDKDF (reference sequence). The CDR3 is CATSRDTAIPEAFF. For the CDR3, the DNA is TGTGCCACCAGCAGAGATACAGCCATTCCTGAAGCTTTCTTT.

In its sample, this clonotype was seen many times. The V and J genes are TRBV20-1 and TRBJ1-6; maybe TRBD1 (5 bases). Germline-derived CDR1 and CDR2 are DFQATT and SNEGSKA (reference sequence). Trimming stripped 0 bases from V and 6 bases from J, with 12 bases between. This CDR3 has 15 amino acids. CDR3 region: CSARDTGGINSPLHF. CDR3 nucleotide sequence: TGCAGTGCTAGAGATACAGGCGGAATTAATTCACCCCTCCACTTT.

V is TRBV5-4 and J is TRBJ2-1, with TRBD1 matching over 9 bases. After removal of 1 base from V and 8 bases from J, the junction contained 4 bases not matched to a gene. This CDR3 region has 14 residues. Germline CDR1 is SGHNT and CDR2 is YYREEE (reference sequence). CDR3 region: CASSLLGQGYEQFF. CDR3 nucleotides: TGTGCCAGCAGCTTGTTGGGACAGGGCTATGAGCAGTTCTTC.

This clonotype came up many times. The chain couples TRBV3-1 to TRBJ2-2, with a weak D call TRBD1 (5 bases). This CDR3 region has 13 residues. V was trimmed by 4 bases and J by 4 bases, leaving 7 bases between them. Germline lookup yields CDR1 LGHDT and CDR2 YNNKEL (reference sequence). The CDR3 nucleotides are TGTGCCAGCAGCCCGACAGTCACCGGGGAGCTGTTTTTT. This gives the protein CASSPTVTGELFF.

V and J are TRBV4-1 and TRBJ2-1; D is possibly TRBD2 (6 bases). The CDR3 extends over 13 amino acids. CDR1 is MGHRA and CDR2 is YSYEKL in the germline V gene. V lost 0 bases to trimming and J lost 11 bases, with 11 bases between them. The CDR3 here is CASSQDGAGKQFF. The CDR3, as DNA: TGCGCCAGCAGCCAAGACGGAGCGGGTAAGCAGTTCTTC.

Only a few counts were recorded for this clonotype. This chain joins TRBV29-1 and TRBJ1-4; 8 positions agree with TRBD1. The CDR3 extends over 13 amino acids. Germline CDR1 reads SQVTM; CDR2 reads ANQGSEA. Losses at the gene ends were 7 bases for V and 4 bases for J; bases not matched to a gene: 5. CDR3 bases: TGCAGCGCCACGACAGGGGTTAATGAAAAACTGTTTTTT. As protein: CSATTGVNEKLFF.

This clonotype has more than one count but fewer than ten. The gene calls are TRBV27 and TRBJ1-1, with 9 bases identical to TRBD1. The CDR3 sequence is 13 residues long. Looked up from germline, CDR1 is MNHEY and CDR2 is SMNVEV (reference sequence). V was pared by 5 bases and J by 8 bases, with 6 bases of the junction left unmatched. In DNA, the CDR3 is TGTGCCAGCAGTCCTTACAGGGGGCTCGAAGCTTTCTTT. It yields the protein CASSPYRGLEAFF.

This clonotype was found many times. V usage is TRBV3-1 and J usage is TRBJ2-3; D gene unclear. CDR1 and CDR2 (germline): LGHDT, YNNKEL (reference sequence). This CDR3 is 13 amino acids long. V was pared by 2 bases and J by 4 bases, with 7 bases between. The CDR3 here is CASSQSTADTQYF. CDR3 coding DNA: TGTGCCAGCAGCCAATCGACGGCAGATACGCAGTATTTT.

This clonotype has a count of ten or more. The chain combines TRBV10-3 with TRBJ2-3; 9 bases are shared with TRBD2. Germline trimming cut 4 bases from V and 2 bases from J; bases unmatched to any gene: 19. The CDR3 runs 20 residues. Germline CDR1 ENHRY, CDR2 SYGVKD. The CDR3 nucleotides read TGTGCCATCAGTGGCCCTAGCGGGATCTCTGGGGGTCACATCACAGATACGCAGTATTTT. Protein: CAISGPSGISGGHITDTQYF.

This clonotype was observed at least ten times. This chain uses TRBV25-1 with TRBJ2-1; the D is unclear. V was shortened by 3 bases and J by 8 bases, with 8 bases between the two germline ends. This CDR3 is built from 12 residues. Germline V gene data show CDR1 as MGHDK and CDR2 as SYGVNS. The CDR3 bases are TGTGCCAGCAGTGATGCCTGGGATGAGCAGTTCTTC. Residues: CASSDAWDEQFF.

The sample holds many counts of this clonotype. This chain joins TRBV7-9 and TRBJ1-1; TRBD1 agrees at 9 bases. This CDR3 comprises 15 residues. Germline trimming cut 5 bases from V and 4 bases from J; bases unmatched to any gene: 8. Germline V gene lookup returns CDR1 SEHNR and CDR2 FQNEAQ (reference sequence). CDR3 bases: TGTGCCAGCAGCCAGGGACAGGGTTTTCGCACTGAAGCTTTCTTT. The encoded protein is CASSQGQGFRTEAFF.

The sample holds many counts of this clonotype. This chain connects TRBV20-1 to TRBJ2-7, with 12 nucleotides matching TRBD1. The CDR3 is 17 residues long. The germline CDR1 and CDR2 sequences are DFQATT and SNEGSKA (reference sequence). With 5 bases clipped from V and 1 base from J, the junction kept 12 bases outside the gene matches. The CDR3 DNA reads TGCAGTGCTGGAAAGTGGGACAGGGGGCTAGAGTCCTACGAGCAGTACTTC. Encoded protein: CSAGKWDRGLESYEQYF.

This clonotype was recorded a few times. The rearrangement links TRBV6-1 to TRBJ1-5; D is undetermined. The germline V gene encodes CDR1 MNHNS and CDR2 SASEGT. Between the trimmed V and J ends, which lost 6 bases and 6 bases, there was a span of 18 bases. The CDR3 runs 15 residues. The CDR3 nucleotides read TGTGCCAGCAGCCCCAGTTGGGGAGTGAGTCAGCCCCAGCATTTT. Encoded protein: CASSPSWGVSQPQHF.

The sample holds a few counts of this clonotype. A much larger clone lies a single base off, so this may be a read error. The chain joins TRBV5-6 to TRBJ2-5; 8 positions agree with TRBD2. Per germline, CDR1 SGHDT and CDR2 YYEEEE. J was trimmed by 2 bases and V by 0 bases; bases with no gene match: 9. This CDR3 spans 17 amino acids. The chain's CDR3 is CASSLASPAGVQETQYF. In DNA, the CDR3 is TGTGCCAGCAGCTTGGCGTCGCCAGCGGGAGTGCAAGAGACCCAGTACTTC.

This clonotype was seen many times. This chain joins TRBV6-1 and TRBJ1-1; D is uncertain. The CDR3 has 16 amino acids. CDR1 is MNHNS and CDR2 is SASEGT in the germline V gene. V lost 4 bases, J lost 1 base, and 16 bases lay in between. This chain's CDR3 is CASSARTGIPNTEAFF. CDR3 bases: TGTGCCAGCAGTGCCCGGACTGGGATCCCGAACACTGAAGCTTTCTTT.

The V and J genes are TRBV27 and TRBJ2-7; D ambiguous. Germline-derived CDR1 and CDR2 are MNHEY and SMNVEV (reference sequence). V shed 0 bases and J shed 0 bases, with 12 bases lying between them. CDR3 length: 16 residues. In DNA, the CDR3 is TGTGCCAGCAGTTTATCGTTTACCGCGCTCTCCTACGAGCAGTACTTC. Translating it yields CASSLSFTALSYEQYF.

This clonotype was picked up many times. The rearrangement links TRBV7-2 to TRBJ1-2, with D perhaps TRBD1 (6 bases). The ends were cut back, 4 bases at V and 4 bases at J, with 13 bases in the middle. CDR1 is SGHTA, CDR2 FQGNSA, per germline. CDR3 length equals 14 residues. The CDR3 here is CASSSQGTGYGYTF. CDR3 nucleotide sequence: TGTGCCAGCAGCTCGCAGGGGACGGGCTATGGCTACACCTTC.

CDR3 residues: CASSMVGHTGNTIYF. The CDR3 DNA sequence: TGTGCCAGTAGTATGGTGGGCCATACCGGAAACACCATATATTTT. This sequence joins TRBV19 and TRBJ1-3; D is uncertain. The CDR3 totals 15 residues. V lost 3 bases and J 4 bases, leaving 13 bases between the germline ends. Germline values: CDR1 LNHDA, CDR2 SQIVND (reference sequence).

This clonotype was picked up many times. This sequence joins TRBV20-1 and TRBJ1-4, with D possibly matching TRBD1 (5 bases). This CDR3 contains 15 residues. Germline lookup yields CDR1 DFQATT and CDR2 SNEGSKA (reference sequence). V shed 0 bases and J shed 1 base, with 9 bases lying between them. The DNA for the CDR3 is TGCAGTGCTAGAGAGTCCCAGGGAACTAATGAAAAACTGTTTTTT. Translating gives CSARESQGTNEKLFF.

The sample holds many counts of this clonotype. The CDR3 is CASSLQGGRFYGYTF. Here the CDR3 DNA reads TGTGCCAGCAGTTTACAAGGCGGACGGTTTTATGGCTACACCTTC. The rearrangement uses TRBV28 and TRBJ1-2; D gene uncertain. Trimming stripped 2 bases from V and 5 bases from J, with 15 bases between. The germline CDR1 and CDR2 sequences are MDHEN and SYDVKM. CDR3 length: 15 residues.

The chain links TRBV20-1 to TRBJ2-3, with D perhaps matching TRBD2 (6 bases). Per germline, CDR1 DFQATT and CDR2 SNEGSKA (reference sequence). The V and J ends lost 3 bases and 0 bases respectively, with 7 bases between them. The CDR3 extends over 13 amino acids. The CDR3 protein is CSASGGSTDTQYF. CDR3 sequence (DNA): TGCAGTGCTAGCGGGGGAAGCACAGATACGCAGTATTTT.

In this sample, this clonotype turned up many times. The J gene is TRBJ2-7, the V gene TRBV4-3; no definite D call. Looked up from germline, CDR1 is LGHNA and CDR2 is YSLEER. Trimming took off 0 bases at V and 6 bases at J, with 15 bases between the two ends. This CDR3 is 15 amino acids long. The CDR3 DNA follows: TGCGCCAGCAGCCAAGAGTTGGATTGGAACCTCGAGCAGTACTTC. It encodes CASSQELDWNLEQYF.

This sequence joins TRBV5-6 and TRBJ1-4; TRBD1 matches at 7 bases. The V gene end was trimmed by 4 bases and the J gene end by 5 bases; junction bases not matched to a gene: 8. The CDR3 is 15 residues long. Germline CDR1 reads SGHDT; CDR2 reads YYEEEE. The CDR3 DNA follows: TGTGCCAGCAGCGCACAGGGGCCACGGAATGAAAAACTGTTTTTT. Translating gives CASSAQGPRNEKLFF.

This clonotype was counted many times. The rearrangement joins TRBV7-9 to TRBJ2-1, with D possibly being TRBD1 or TRBD2 (5 bases each). This CDR3 region has 15 residues. Germline V gene lookup returns CDR1 SEHNR and CDR2 FQNEAQ (reference sequence). Trimming stripped 1 base from V and 5 bases from J, with 12 bases between. CDR3 loop: CASSLGPGLNNEQFF. CDR3 DNA sequence: TGTGCCAGCAGCTTAGGGCCGGGGCTAAACAATGAGCAGTTCTTC.